The source of this T cell receptor (beta chain) is a study of Ad26.COV2.S vaccination and SARS-CoV-2 variants. Study as a whole: Donor got 5x10^10 or 1x10^11 viral particles of Ad26.COV2.S. General study findings and limits: Non-spike TCR breadth did not differ much between vaccine and placebo recipients.

Described treatment: around 19 received Ad26.COV2.S at low or high dose, single or two shots; roughly five received placebo; per-sample allocation not given. Sample collection was performed on day 63 after the first vaccine or placebo injection. For this clone: Its antigen is unidentified.

Generated by immunoSEQ multiplex PCR, the TCRdb table keeps only in-frame clones and is missing some. Of around 320,000 clones listed, around 84% are singletons. The TCR was taken from a person aged 18-60 years who received the Ad26.COV2.S COVID-19 vaccine or a placebo. Sequences were derived from peripheral blood, sampled in a trial of Ad26.COV2.S vaccine versus placebo.

CDR3 in amino acids: CASSLPRSPLHF. Written as DNA, the CDR3 is TGTGCCAGCAGCTTACCTCGTTCACCCCTCCACTTT. The rearrangement uses TRBV5-6 and TRBJ1-6; D not resolved. Germline V lookup: CDR1 SGHDT, CDR2 YYEEEE. The length of the CDR3 is 12 residues. The V end lost 2 bases, the J end lost 9 bases, and 6 bases lay between the germline ends.